This T cell receptor beta chain was recovered during a study of T cell changes during pregnancy in multiple sclerosis. The table came from immunoSEQ multiplex PCR; TCRdb's copy has only in-frame clones and leaves some out. The sample includes about 100,000 clones, under 95% of them seen just once. Per the germline V gene, CDR1 is SGHNT and CDR2 is YYREEE (reference sequence). The CDR3 is 14 residues long. V shed 4 bases and J 7 bases; nucleotides not matched to a gene: 5. The chain has TRBV5-4 and TRBJ1-3, with 10 nucleotides matching TRBD1. The sequencing here drew on peripheral blood, taken in the third trimester of pregnancy. This clonotype originated in a female donor in good health, enrolled as a control in a pregnancy study. The CDR3 region is CASSLRTGGNTIYF. The CDR3 DNA reads TGTGCCAGCAGCCTACGGACAGGGGGGAACACCATATATTTT.